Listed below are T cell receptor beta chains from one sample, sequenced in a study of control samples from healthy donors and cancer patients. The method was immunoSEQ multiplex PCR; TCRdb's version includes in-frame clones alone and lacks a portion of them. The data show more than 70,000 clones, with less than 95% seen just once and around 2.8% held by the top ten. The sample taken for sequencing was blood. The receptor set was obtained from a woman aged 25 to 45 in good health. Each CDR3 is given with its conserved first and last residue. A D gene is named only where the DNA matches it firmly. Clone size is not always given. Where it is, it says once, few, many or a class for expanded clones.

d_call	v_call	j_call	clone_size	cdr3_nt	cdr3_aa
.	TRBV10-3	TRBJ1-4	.	TGTGCCATCAGTGACGTAAAGGGTACTACTAATGAAAAACTGTTTTTT	CAISDVKGTTNEKLFF
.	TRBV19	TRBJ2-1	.	TGTGCCAGTAGTTCGGGACTCTACAATGAGCAGTTCTTC	CASSSGLYNEQFF
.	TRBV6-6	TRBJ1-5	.	TGTGCCAGCAGTTTAAACAATAATCAGCCCCAGCATTTT	CASSLNNNQPQHF
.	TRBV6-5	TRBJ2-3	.	TGTGCCAGCAGTCACCGGGACTTAACAGATACGCAGTATTTT	CASSHRDLTDTQYF
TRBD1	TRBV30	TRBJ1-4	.	TGTGCCTGGAGTGTACCTCACTGGGACAGGGATAATGAAAAACTGTTTTTT	CAWSVPHWDRDNEKLFF
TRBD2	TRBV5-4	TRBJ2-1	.	TGTGCCAGCAGCTCTGGAGTAGCGGGGGGGATCAATGAGCAGTTCTTC	CASSSGVAGGINEQFF
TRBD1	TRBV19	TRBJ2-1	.	TGTGCCAGTAGTATTGGGTACAGGGGGCAGAATGAGCAGTTCTTC	CASSIGYRGQNEQFF
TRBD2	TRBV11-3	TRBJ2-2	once	TGTGCCAGCAGTTCCCCTTCGGGGGGAAAACGAACCGGGGAGCTGTTTTTT	CASSSPSGGKRTGELFF
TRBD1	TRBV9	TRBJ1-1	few	TGTGCCAGCAGCGTAGAGGCAGGGGGCTATTCTGAAGCTTTCTTT	CASSVEAGGYSEAFF
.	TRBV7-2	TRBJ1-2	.	TGTGCCAGCAGCTTAGTCGGACGGACCCCTTCCGGCTATGGCTACACCTTC	CASSLVGRTPSGYGYTF
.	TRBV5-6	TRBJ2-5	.	TGTGCCAGCAGCTTTTTCCGGGGGGCCGAGACCCAGTACTTC	CASSFFRGAETQYF
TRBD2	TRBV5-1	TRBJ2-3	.	TGCGCCAGCAGCCTCCGACCCGGGGGGAATGAGGCAGATACGCAGTATTTT	CASSLRPGGNEADTQYF
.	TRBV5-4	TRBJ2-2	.	TGTGCCAGCAGCTTGGGGGGTGAGGTCCCCGGGGAGCTGTTTTTT	CASSLGGEVPGELFF
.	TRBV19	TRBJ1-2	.	TGTGCCAGTAGTATAGGCGGGGGAGTGGGTGGCTACACCTTC	CASSIGGGVGGYTF
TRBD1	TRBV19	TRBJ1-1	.	TGTGCCAGTCTGGGACAGATGAACACTGAAGCTTTCTTT	CASLGQMNTEAFF
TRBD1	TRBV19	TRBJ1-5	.	TGTGCCAGTACTCGCGGCGGGACAGGGGGCTTGAGGCCCCAGCATTTT	CASTRGGTGGLRPQHF
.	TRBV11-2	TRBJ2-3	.	TGTGCCAGCAGCTTAGGGGCGGAAAGGGCGGATACGCAGTATTTT	CASSLGAERADTQYF
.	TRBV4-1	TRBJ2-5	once	TGCGCCAGCAGCCAAGGACGGGAGACCCAGTACTTC	CASSQGRETQYF
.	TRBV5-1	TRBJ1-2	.	TGCGCCAGCAGCTTGGGCGGGGGGGACTATGGCTACACCTTC	CASSLGGGDYGYTF
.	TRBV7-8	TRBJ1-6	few	TGTGCCAGCACTCCTATACTTGTAAATTCACCCCTCCACTTT	CASTPILVNSPLHF
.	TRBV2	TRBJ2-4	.	TGTGCCAGCAGTGAAGCTGGCCGGGGGCAGGACATTCAGTACTTC	CASSEAGRGQDIQYF
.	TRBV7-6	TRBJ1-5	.	TGTGCCAGCAGCTTAGGAGGGGGGGGGCAGCCCCAGCATTTT	CASSLGGGGQPQHF
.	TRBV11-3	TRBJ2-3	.	TGTGCCAGCAGCTTAGCAGTTCGGTGGATGGGGGGCACAGATACGCAGTATTTT	CASSLAVRWMGGTDTQYF
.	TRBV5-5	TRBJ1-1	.	TGTGCCAGCAGCTTGTTCGCCGAGAACACTGAAGCTTTCTTT	CASSLFAENTEAFF
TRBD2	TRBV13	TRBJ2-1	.	TGTGCCAGCAGCGAACCTCTAGCGGGGGGAGGTGGCAACAATGAGCAGTTCTTC	CASSEPLAGGGGNNEQFF